This T cell receptor (beta chain) was identified during a study of cytomegalovirus exposure and HLA in healthy donors. Study overall: Approximately 200 million T cells yielded 117 million unique TCR beta sequences in earlier analysis. Overall study findings and caveats: Later analysis identified around 15,000 TCR beta sequences associated with HLA alleles, using a false discovery rate threshold of 0.05.

The primer mix had 60 Vbeta and 13 Jbeta primers. The data were produced by immunoSEQ multiplex PCR, yet TCRdb's version contains in-frame clones alone and is incomplete. Of about 89,000 clones in the sample, 74% were seen once. The CDR3 covers 15 residues. The germline gives CDR1 GTSNPN, CDR2 SVGIG (reference sequence). V was trimmed by 0 bases and J by 0 bases, leaving 11 bases between them. Remarks on this clone: Its antigen is as yet unknown.

The TCR sequence derives from a male donor in good health and CMV-seronegative. The chain uses TRBV30 and TRBJ1-1; a weak D match, TRBD1 (6 bases). The sample taken for sequencing was PBMCs. The CDR3: CAWSVLDSLNTEAFF. Here the CDR3 DNA reads TGTGCCTGGAGTGTCCTGGACAGTTTGAACACTGAAGCTTTCTTT.